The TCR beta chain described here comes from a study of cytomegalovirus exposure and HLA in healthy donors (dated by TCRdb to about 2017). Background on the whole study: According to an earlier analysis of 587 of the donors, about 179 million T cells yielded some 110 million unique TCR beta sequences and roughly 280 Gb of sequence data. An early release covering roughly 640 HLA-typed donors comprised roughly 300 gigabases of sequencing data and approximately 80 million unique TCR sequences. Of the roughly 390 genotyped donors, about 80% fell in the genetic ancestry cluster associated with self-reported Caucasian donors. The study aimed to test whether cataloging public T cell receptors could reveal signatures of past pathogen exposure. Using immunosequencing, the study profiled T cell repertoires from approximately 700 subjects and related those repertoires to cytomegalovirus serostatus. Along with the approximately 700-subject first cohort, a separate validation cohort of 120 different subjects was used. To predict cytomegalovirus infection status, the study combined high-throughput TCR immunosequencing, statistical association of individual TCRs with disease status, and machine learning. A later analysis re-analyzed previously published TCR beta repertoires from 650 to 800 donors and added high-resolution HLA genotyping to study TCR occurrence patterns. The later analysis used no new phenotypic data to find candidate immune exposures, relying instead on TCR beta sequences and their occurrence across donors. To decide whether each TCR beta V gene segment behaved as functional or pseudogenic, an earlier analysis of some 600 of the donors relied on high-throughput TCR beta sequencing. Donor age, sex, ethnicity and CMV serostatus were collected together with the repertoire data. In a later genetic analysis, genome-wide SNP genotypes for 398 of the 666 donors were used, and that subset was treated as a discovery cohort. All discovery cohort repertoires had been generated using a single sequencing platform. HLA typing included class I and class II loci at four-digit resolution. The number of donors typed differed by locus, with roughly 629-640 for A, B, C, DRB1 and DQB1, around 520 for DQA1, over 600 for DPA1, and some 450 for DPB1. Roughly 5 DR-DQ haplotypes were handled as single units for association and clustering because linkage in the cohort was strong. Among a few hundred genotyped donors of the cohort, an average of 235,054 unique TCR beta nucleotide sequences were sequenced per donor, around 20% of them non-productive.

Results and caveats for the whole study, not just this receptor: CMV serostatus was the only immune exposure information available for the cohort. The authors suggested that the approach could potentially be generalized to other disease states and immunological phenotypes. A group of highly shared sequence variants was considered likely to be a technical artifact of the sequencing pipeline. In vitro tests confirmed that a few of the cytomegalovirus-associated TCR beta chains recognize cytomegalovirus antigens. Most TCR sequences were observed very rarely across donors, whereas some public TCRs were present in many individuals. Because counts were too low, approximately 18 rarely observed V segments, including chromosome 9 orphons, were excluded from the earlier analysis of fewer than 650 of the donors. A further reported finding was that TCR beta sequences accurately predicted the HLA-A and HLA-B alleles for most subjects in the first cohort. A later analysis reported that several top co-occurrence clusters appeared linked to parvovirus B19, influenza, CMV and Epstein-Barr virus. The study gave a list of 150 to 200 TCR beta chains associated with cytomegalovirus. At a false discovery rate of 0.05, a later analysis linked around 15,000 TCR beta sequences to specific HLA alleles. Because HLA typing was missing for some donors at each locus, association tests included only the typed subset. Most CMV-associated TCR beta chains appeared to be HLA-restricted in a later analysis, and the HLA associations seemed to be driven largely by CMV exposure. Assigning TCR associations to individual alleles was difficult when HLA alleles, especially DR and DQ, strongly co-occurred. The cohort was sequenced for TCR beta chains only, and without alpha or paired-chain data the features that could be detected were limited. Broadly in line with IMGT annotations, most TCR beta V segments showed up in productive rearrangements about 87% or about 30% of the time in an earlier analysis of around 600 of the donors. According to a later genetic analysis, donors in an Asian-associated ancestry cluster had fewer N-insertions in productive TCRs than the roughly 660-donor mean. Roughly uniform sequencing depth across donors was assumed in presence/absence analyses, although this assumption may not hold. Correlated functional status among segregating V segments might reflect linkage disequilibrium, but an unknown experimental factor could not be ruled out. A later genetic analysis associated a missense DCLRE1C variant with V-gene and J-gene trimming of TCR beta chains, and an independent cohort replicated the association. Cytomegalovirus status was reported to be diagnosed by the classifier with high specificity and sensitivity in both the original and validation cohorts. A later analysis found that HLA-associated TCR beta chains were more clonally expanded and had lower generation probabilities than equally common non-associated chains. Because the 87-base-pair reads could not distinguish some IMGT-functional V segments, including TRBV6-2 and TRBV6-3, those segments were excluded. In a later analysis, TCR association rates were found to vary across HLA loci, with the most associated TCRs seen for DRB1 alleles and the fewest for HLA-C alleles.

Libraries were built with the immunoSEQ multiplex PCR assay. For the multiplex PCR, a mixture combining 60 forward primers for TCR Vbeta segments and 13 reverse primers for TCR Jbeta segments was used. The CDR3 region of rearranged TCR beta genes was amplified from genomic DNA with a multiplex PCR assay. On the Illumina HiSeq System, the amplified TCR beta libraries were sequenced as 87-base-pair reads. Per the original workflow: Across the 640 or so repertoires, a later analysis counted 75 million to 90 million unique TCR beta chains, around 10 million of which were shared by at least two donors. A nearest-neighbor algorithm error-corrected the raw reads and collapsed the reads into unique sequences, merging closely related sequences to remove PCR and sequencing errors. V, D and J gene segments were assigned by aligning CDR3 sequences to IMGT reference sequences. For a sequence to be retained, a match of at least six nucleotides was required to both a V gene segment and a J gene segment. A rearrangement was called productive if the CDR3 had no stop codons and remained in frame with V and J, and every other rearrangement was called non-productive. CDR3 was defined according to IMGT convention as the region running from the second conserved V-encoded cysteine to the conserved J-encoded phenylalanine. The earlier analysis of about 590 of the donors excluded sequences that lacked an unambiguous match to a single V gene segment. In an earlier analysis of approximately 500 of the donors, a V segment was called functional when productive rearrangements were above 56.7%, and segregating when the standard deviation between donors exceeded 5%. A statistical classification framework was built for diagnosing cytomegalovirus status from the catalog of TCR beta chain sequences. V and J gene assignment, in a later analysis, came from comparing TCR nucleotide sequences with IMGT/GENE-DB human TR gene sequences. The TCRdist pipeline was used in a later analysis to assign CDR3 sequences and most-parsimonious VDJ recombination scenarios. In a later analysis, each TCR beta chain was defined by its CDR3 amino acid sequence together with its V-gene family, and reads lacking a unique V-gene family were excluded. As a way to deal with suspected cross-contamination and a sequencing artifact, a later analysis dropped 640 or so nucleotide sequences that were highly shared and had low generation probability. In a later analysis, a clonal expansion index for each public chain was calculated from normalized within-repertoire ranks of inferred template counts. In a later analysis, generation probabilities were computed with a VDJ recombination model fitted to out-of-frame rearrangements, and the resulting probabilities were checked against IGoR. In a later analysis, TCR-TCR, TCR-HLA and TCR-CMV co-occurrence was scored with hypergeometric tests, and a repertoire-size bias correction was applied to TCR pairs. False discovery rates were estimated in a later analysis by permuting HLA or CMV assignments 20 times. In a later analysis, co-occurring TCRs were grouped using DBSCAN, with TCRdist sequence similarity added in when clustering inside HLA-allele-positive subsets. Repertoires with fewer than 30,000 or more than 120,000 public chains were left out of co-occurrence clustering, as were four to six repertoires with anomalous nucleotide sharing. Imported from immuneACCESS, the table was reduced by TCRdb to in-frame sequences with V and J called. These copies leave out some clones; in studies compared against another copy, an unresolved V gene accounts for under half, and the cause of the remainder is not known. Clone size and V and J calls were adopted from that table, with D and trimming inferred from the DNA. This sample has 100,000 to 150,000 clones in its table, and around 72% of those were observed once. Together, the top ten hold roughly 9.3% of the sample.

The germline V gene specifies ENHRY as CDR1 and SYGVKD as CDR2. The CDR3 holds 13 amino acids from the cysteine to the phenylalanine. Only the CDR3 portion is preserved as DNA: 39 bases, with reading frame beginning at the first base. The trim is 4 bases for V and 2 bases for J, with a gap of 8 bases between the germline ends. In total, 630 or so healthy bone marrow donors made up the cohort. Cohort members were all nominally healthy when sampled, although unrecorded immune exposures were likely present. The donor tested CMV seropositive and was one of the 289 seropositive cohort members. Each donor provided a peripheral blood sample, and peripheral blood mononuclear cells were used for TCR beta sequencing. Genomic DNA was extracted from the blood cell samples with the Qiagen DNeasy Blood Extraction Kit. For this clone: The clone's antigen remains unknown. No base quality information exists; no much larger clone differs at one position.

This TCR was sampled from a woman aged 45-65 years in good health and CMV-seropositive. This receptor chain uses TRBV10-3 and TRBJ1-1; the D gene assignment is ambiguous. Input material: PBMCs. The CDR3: CAISAQANTEAFF. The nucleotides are TGTGCCATCAGTGCTCAGGCCAACACTGAAGCTTTCTTT.